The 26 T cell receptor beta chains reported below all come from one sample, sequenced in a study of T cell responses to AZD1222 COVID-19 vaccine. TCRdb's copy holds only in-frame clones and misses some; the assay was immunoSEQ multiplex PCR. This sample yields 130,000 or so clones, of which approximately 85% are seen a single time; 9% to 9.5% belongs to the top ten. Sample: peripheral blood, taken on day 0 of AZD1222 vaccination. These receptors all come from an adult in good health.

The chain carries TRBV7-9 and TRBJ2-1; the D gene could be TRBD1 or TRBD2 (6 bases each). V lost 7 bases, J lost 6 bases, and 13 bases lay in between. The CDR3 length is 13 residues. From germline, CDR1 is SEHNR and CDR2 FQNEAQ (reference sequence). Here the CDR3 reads CASTSWGANEQFF. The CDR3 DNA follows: TGTGCCAGCACCTCCTGGGGGGCCAATGAGCAGTTCTTC.

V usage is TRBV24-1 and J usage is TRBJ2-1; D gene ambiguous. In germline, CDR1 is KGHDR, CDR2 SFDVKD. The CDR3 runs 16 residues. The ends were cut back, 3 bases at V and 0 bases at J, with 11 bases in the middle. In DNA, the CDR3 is TGTGCCACCAGTGATACGGACCCGAGCTCCTACAATGAGCAGTTCTTC. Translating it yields CATSDTDPSSYNEQFF.

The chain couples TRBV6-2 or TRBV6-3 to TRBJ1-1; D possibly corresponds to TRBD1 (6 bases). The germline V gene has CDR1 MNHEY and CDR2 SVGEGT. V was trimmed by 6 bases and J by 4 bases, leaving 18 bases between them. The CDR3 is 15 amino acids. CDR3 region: CASSLLRGGTTEAFF. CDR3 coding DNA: TGTGCCAGCAGCCTCCTACGAGGGGGGACCACTGAAGCTTTCTTT.

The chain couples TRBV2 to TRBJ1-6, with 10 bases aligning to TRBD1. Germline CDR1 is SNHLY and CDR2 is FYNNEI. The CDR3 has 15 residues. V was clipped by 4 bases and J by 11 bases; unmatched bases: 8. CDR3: CASSVDGQGGTPLHF. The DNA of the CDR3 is TGTGCCAGCAGTGTTGACGGACAGGGGGGTACACCCCTCCACTTT.

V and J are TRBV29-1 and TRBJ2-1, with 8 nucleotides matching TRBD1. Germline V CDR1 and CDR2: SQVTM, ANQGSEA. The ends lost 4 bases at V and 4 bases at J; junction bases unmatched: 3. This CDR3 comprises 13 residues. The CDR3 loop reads CSVVGTGYNEQFF. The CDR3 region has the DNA TGCAGCGTTGTCGGGACAGGATACAATGAGCAGTTCTTC.

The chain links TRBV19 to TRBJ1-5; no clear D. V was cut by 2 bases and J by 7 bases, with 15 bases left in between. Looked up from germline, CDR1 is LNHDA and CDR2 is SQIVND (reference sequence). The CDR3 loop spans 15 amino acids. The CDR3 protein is CASSIPPGGGQPQHF. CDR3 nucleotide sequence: TGTGCCAGTAGTATACCGCCAGGCGGAGGGCAGCCCCAGCATTTT.

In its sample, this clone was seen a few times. The CDR3 DNA reads TGTGCCAGCAGTCCTAGCACAGATACGCAGTATTTT. Amino acids: CASSPSTDTQYF. This sequence joins TRBV12-3 or TRBV12-4 and TRBJ2-3, with D unresolved. Trimming removed 5 bases from V and 0 bases from J, with 3 bases in between. This CDR3 comprises 12 residues.

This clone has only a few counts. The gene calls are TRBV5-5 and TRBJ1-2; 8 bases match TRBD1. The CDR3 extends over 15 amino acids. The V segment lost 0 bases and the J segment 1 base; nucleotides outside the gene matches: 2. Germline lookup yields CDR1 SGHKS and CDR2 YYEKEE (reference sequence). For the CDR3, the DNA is TGTGCCAGCAGCTTGGTACAGGGGGGTAACTATGGCTACACCTTC. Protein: CASSLVQGGNYGYTF. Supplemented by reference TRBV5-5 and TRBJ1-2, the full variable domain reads DAGVTQSPTHLIKTRGQQVTLRCSPISGHKSVSWYQQVLGQGPQFIFQYYEKEERGRGNFPDRFSARQFPNYSSELNVNALLLGDSALYLCASSLVQGGNYGYTFGSGTRLTVV.

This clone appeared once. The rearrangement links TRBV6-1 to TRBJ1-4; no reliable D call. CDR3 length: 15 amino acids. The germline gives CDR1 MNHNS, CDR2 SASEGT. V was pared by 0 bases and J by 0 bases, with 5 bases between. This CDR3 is CASSEAPTTNEKLFF. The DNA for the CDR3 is TGTGCCAGCAGTGAAGCGCCTACAACTAATGAAAAACTGTTTTTT.

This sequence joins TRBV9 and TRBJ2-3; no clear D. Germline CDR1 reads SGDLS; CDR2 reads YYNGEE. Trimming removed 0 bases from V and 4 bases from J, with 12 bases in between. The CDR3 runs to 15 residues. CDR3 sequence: CASSVEGSYSDTQYF. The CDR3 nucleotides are TGTGCCAGCAGCGTAGAAGGTAGCTACTCAGATACGCAGTATTTT.

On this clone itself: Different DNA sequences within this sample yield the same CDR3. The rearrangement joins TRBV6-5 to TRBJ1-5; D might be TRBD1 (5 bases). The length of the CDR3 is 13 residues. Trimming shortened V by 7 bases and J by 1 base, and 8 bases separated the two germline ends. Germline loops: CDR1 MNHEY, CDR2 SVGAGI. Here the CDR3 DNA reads TGTGCCAGCAAAGGGGACAGCAATCAGCCCCAGCATTTT. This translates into CASKGDSNQPQHF.

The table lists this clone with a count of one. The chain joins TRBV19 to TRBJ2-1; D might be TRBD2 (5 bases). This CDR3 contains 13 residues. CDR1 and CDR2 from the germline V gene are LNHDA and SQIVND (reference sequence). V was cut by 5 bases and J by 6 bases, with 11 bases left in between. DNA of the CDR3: TGTGCCAGTAGTTTAGGAGGCGGCAATGAGCAGTTCTTC. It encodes CASSLGGGNEQFF.

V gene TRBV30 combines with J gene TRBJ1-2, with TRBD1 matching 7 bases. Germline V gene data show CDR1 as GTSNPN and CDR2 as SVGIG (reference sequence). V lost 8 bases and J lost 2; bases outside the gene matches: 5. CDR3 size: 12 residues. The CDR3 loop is CAGQGGNYGYTF. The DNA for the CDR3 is TGTGCCGGCCAGGGGGGGAACTATGGCTACACCTTC.

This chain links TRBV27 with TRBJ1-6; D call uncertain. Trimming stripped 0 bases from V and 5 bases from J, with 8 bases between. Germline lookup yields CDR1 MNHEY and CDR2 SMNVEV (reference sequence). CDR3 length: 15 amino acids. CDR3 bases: TGTGCCAGCAGTTTATCTCGAGCAAATAATTCACCCCTCCACTTT. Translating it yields CASSLSRANNSPLHF.

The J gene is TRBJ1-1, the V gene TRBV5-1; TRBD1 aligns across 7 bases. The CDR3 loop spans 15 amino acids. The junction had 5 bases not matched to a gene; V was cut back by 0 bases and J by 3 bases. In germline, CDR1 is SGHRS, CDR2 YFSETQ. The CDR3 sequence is CASSLETGRDTEAFF. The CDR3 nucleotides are TGCGCCAGCAGCTTGGAGACAGGGCGCGACACTGAAGCTTTCTTT.

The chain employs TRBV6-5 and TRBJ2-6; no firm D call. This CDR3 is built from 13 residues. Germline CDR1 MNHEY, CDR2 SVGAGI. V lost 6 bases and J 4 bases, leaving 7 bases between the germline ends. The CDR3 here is CASRPWGANVLTF. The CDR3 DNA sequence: TGTGCCAGCAGACCCTGGGGGGCCAACGTCCTGACTTTC.

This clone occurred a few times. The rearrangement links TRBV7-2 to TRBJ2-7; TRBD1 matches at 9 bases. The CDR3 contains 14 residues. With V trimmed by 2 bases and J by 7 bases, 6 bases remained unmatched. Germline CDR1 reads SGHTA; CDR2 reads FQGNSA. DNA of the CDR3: TGTGCCAGCAGCTTAAGGACAGGGGAGAGGGAGCAGTACTTC. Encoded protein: CASSLRTGEREQYF.

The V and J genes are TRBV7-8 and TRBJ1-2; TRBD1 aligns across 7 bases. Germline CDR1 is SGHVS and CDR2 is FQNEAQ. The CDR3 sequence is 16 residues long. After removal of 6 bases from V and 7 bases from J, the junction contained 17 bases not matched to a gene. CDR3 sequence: CASSQQGFEAFRGYTF. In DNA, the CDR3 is TGTGCCAGCAGTCAACAGGGGTTTGAGGCTTTTCGTGGCTACACCTTC.

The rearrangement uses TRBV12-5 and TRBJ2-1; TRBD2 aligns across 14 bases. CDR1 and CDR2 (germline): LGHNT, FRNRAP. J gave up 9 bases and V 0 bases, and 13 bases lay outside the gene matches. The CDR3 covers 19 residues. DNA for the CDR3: TGTGCTAGTGGTTTGGTACGGACTAGCGGGGGGCTCCCTTTCGGTGAGCAGTTCTTC. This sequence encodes CASGLVRTSGGLPFGEQFF.

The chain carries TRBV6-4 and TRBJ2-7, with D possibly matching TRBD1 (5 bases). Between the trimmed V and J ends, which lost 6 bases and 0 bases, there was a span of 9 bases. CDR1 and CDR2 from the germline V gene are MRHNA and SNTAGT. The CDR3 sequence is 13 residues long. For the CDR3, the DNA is TGTGCCAGCAGATCGACAGCCTCCTACGAGCAGTACTTC. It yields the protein CASRSTASYEQYF.

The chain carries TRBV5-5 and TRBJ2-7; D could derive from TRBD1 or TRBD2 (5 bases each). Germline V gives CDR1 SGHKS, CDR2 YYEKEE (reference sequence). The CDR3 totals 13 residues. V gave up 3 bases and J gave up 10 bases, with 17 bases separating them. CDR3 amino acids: CASSSLTADTQYF. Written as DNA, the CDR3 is TGTGCCAGCAGCTCTTTGACAGCGGACACTCAGTACTTC. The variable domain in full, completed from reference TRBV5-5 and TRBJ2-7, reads DAGVTQSPTHLIKTRGQQVTLRCSPISGHKSVSWYQQVLGQGPQFIFQYYEKEERGRGNFPDRFSARQFPNYSSELNVNALLLGDSALYLCASSSLTADTQYFGPGTRLTVT.

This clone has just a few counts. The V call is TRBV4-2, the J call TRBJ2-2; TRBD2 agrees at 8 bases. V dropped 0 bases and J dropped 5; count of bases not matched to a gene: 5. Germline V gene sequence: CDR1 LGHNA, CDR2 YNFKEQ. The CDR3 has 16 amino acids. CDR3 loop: CASSQEPGLVTGELFF. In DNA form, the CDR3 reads TGTGCCAGCAGCCAAGAGCCGGGACTAGTAACCGGGGAGCTGTTTTTT.

CDR3 sequence reads: CAISESQGESDTQYF. For the CDR3, the DNA is TGTGCCATCAGTGAGTCACAGGGGGAGTCGGATACGCAGTATTTT. The chain couples TRBV10-3 to TRBJ2-3; TRBD1 aligns across 8 bases. V shed 0 bases and J 6 bases; nucleotides not matched to a gene: 5. The CDR3 covers 15 residues. CDR1 is ENHRY, CDR2 SYGVKD, per germline.

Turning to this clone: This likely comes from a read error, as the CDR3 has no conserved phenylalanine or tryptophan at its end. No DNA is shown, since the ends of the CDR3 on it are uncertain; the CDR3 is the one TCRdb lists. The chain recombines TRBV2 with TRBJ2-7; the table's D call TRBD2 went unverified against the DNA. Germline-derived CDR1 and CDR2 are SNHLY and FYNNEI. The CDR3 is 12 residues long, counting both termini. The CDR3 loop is CASNPDSTPFIP.

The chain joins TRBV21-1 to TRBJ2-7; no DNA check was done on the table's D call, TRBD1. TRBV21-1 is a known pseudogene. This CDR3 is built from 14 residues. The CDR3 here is CASSGRDRGLEQYF. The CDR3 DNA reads TGTGCCAGCAGCGGCCGGGACAGGGGGCTTGAGCAGTACTTC.

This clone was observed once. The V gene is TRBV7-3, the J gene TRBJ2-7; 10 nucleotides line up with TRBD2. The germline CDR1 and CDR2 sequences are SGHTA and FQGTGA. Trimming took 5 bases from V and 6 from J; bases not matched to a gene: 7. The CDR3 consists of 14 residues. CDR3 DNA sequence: TGTGCCAGCAGCCTTAGCGGGAGGCCTACCGAGCAGTACTTC. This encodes CASSLSGRPTEQYF.